This TCR beta chain was sequenced during a study of shared clonotypes between healthy human individuals. Study-wide points: Memory subsets generally showed lower estimated richness than naive subsets. Clonotypes shared by all four donors outscored non-shared clonotypes in generation probability.

The assay was immunoSEQ multiplex PCR, and TCRdb's table has in-frame clones only and misses some. Among some 2,100,000 clones, about 93% were seen once, and the ten largest hold 1.7%. Germline CDR1 and CDR2: MNHEY and SVGAGI. The CDR3 has 14 residues. V was trimmed by 2 bases and J by 11 bases, leaving 18 bases between them. CD45RO negativity and positive selection for CCR7 defined naive CD8 cells, a population that excluded terminally differentiated effector memory CD45RA+ cells. Regarding this clone: Its antigen is not known.

Sample: naive CD8+ T cells from PBMCs. J is TRBJ1-1 and V is TRBV6-5; weak D call: TRBD1 (5 bases). This receptor was taken from a man younger than 30 in good health. Some clones in this sample may be carry-over from other donors' samples. The CDR3 region is CASSYRTFGTGAFF. DNA of the CDR3: TGTGCCAGCAGTTACCGAACGTTCGGGACCGGGGCTTTCTTT.